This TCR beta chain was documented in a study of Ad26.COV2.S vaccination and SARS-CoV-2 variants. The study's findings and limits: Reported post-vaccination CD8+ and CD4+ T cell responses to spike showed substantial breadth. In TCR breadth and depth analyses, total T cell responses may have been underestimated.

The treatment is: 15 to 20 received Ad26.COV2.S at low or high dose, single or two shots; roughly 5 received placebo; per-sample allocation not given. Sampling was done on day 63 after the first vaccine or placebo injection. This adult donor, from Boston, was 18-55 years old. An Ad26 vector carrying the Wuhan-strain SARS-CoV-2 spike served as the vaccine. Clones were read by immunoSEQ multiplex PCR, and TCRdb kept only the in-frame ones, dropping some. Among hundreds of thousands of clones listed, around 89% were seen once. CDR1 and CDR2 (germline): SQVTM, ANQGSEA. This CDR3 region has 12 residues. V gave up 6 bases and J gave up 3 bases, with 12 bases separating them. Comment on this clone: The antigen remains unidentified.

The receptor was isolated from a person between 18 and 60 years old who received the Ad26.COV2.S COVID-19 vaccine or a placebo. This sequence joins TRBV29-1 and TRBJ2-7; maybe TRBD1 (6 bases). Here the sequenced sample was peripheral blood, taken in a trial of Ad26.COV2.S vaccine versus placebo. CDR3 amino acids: CSVGHPGYEQYF. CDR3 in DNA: TGCAGCGTGGGACATCCAGGCTACGAGCAGTACTTC.